The present entry profiles one TCR beta chain with its context. Its cognate antigen is unknown. This sample stems from a study of CD4 T cells in relation to SARS-CoV-2 and coronaviruses. This CDR3 has 17 amino acids. V dropped 3 bases and J dropped 0 bases, with 17 bases sitting between them. Germline CDR1 LGHDT, CDR2 YNNKEL (reference sequence). Assay used: immunoSEQ multiplex PCR; TCRdb lists only in-frame clones, some missing. The sample has roughly 17,000 clones; 65% to 85% are singletons. CD4+ T cells from unexposed donors were obtained before the COVID-19 pandemic (2011-2018). After more than eight days of culture, CD4+ T cells were isolated.

V is TRBV3-1 (or the pseudogene TRBV3-2) and J is TRBJ1-1; no firm D call. Sequencing input: CD4+ T cells from PBMCs, cultured in vitro. This receptor was taken from a human donor in good health. CDR3 sequence (DNA): TGTGCCAGCAGCCAGAACAGTGTCCGGAGATTGAACACTGAAGCTTTCTTT. Translating it yields CASSQNSVRRLNTEAFF.